Each of the 15 T cell receptor beta chains below was sequenced from the same sample in a study of human T cells and chemical hapten exposure (dated by TCRdb to the early 2020s). Libraries came from RACE. The sequencer was a NextSeq 500. The public reads were quality trimmed at Q25 with fastp and then assembled into clones with MiXCR by TCRdb, keeping productive beta chains. Every distinct CDR3 protein forms one entry, paired with its most common genes and DNA. The sample data list approximately 370,000 distinct CDR3 sequences, and 4.5% to 7% of these were observed just once. The ten largest clones take up over 6.5% of the sample. The time point tag for this specimen amounts to: pre-sensitization, week 0. What this sample's treatment or condition label stands for: therapeutic diphenylcyclopropenone sensitization with weekly scalp DPC. This material consisted of whole blood, taken in connection with sensitization to the hapten diphenylcyclopropenone (DPC). The receptors derive from a woman aged 18-29 years with alopecia areata. Some clones in this sample may be carry-over from other donors' samples.

This clonotype was observed a few times. J is TRBJ2-3 and V is TRBV20-1; no clear D gene. Germline lookup yields CDR1 DFQATT and CDR2 SNEGSKA (reference sequence). The CDR3 contains 14 residues. The V end lost 5 bases, the J end lost 4 bases, and 16 bases lay between the germline ends. The CDR3 DNA reads TGCAGTGCTTCGACACCTGCCCCCCCAGATACGCAGTATTTT. Its protein is CSASTPAPPDTQYF.

The table lists this clonotype with many counts. The V and J genes are TRBV7-9 and TRBJ1-6; 12 bases fit TRBD1. The germline V gene has CDR1 SEHNR and CDR2 FQNEAQ (reference sequence). The CDR3 sequence is 17 residues long. Trimming took 3 bases from V and 8 from J; bases not matched to a gene: 8. In nucleotides, the CDR3 is TGTGCCAGCAGCTTTATAGGGACAGGGGGCGCGGATTCACCCCTCCACTTT. Its translation is CASSFIGTGGADSPLHF.

The sample holds many counts of this clonotype. The rearrangement uses TRBV9 and TRBJ1-3, with D perhaps matching TRBD1 (5 bases). The V gene lost 0 bases and the J gene lost 3 bases, with 13 bases spanning the gap. CDR1 and CDR2 (germline): SGDLS, YYNGEE. The CDR3 runs to 16 residues. In DNA form, the CDR3 reads TGTGCCAGCAGCGTAGGACTTGGAGGGGATGGAAACACCATATATTTT. It is translated as CASSVGLGGDGNTIYF.

This clonotype occurred a few times. The V and J genes are TRBV6-5 and TRBJ2-2; the match to TRBD2 covers 16 bases. Germline V gene data show CDR1 as MNHEY and CDR2 as SVGAGI. The CDR3 is made up of 21 amino acids. V dropped 0 bases and J dropped 4; count of bases not matched to a gene: 11. CDR3 sequence (DNA): TGTGCCAGCAGTTACTCGACGTTGGGACTAGCGGGGGGGCCTGGCACCGGGGAGCTGTTTTTT. It is translated as CASSYSTLGLAGGPGTGELFF.

The sample holds a few counts of this clonotype. The rearrangement joins TRBV6-5 to TRBJ1-4; D unclear. The germline V gene has CDR1 MNHEY and CDR2 SVGAGI. This CDR3 has 15 amino acids. Deletions cut 0 bases from V and 6 bases from J, with 11 bases between. CDR3 DNA sequence: TGTGCCAGCAGTTACTCAGGGCCGGACCATGAAAAACTGTTTTTT. Translating gives CASSYSGPDHEKLFF.

This chain connects TRBV14 to TRBJ1-2; D gene uncertain. From germline, CDR1 is SGHDN and CDR2 FVKESK. The CDR3 contains 13 residues. V dropped 8 bases and J dropped 4 bases, with 14 bases sitting between them. CDR3 nucleotide sequence: TGTGCCAGCTCCACACCGGGCAGCTATGGCTACACCTTC. Translation: CASSTPGSYGYTF.

The chain uses TRBV5-1 and TRBJ2-7; 12 nucleotides align to TRBD1. Per the germline V gene, CDR1 is SGHRS and CDR2 is YFSETQ. The ends lost 4 bases at V and 1 base at J; junction bases unmatched: 6. The CDR3 has 16 amino acids. As DNA, the CDR3 is TGCGCCAGCAGCGGGACAGGGGGCACAGCTTCCTACGAGCAGTACTTC. This sequence encodes CASSGTGGTASYEQYF.

This clonotype showed up many times. The chain employs TRBV7-9 and TRBJ2-1; D unresolved. Trimming took 5 bases from V and 4 from J, leaving 6 bases between them. CDR1 is SEHNR and CDR2 is FQNEAQ in the germline V gene (reference sequence). The CDR3 consists of 12 residues. The CDR3 spells CASSTPYNEQFF. The CDR3 DNA reads TGTGCCAGCAGCACACCTTACAATGAGCAGTTCTTC.

The CDR3 region has the DNA TGTGCCAGCAGCCAAGTAACAAGGGAAGCTTTCTTT. Protein: CASSQVTREAFF. The gene calls are TRBV3-1 and TRBJ1-1; no definite D call. Trimming stripped 1 base from V and 8 bases from J, with 8 bases between. There are 12 residues in the CDR3. Germline V gives CDR1 LGHDT, CDR2 YNNKEL (reference sequence).

This clonotype has just a few counts. V usage is TRBV18 and J usage is TRBJ2-2; D possibly uses TRBD1 or TRBD2 (5 bases each). The germline V gene encodes CDR1 KGHSH and CDR2 LQKENI. The V and J ends lost 5 bases and 5 bases respectively, with 15 bases between them. The CDR3 is made up of 15 amino acids. CDR3 DNA sequence: TGTGCCAGCTCAACGCAGGTTGAGGGGACCGGGGAGCTGTTTTTT. It codes for CASSTQVEGTGELFF.

A word on this clonotype: The junction differs from germline at one of its ends, possibly a read error. The chain has TRBV4-3 and TRBJ2-7, with 9 bases lining up with TRBD1. From germline, CDR1 is LGHNA and CDR2 YSLEER. The CDR3 has 18 residues. CDR3 nucleotide sequence: TGCGCCAGCAGCCAAGATCCGACGAGCGGGACAGGGTTGCACGAGCAGAACTTC. Translated: CASSQDPTSGTGLHEQNF.

V gene TRBV29-1 combines with J gene TRBJ2-3; 7 bases are shared with TRBD1. In germline, CDR1 is SQVTM, CDR2 ANQGSEA. This CDR3 comprises 16 residues. V lost 3 bases to trimming and J lost 5 bases; unmatched junction nucleotides: 14. CDR3 sequence reads: CSVEPTGSLGIDTQYF. The CDR3 region has the DNA TGCAGCGTTGAGCCGACAGGGAGCCTTGGGATAGATACGCAGTATTTT.

There are a few counts of this clonotype. This chain uses TRBV20-1 with TRBJ1-5, with 7 bases aligning to TRBD1. Unmatched junction bases numbered 16, after V lost 3 bases and J lost 2 bases. The CDR3 runs 18 residues. The germline V gene encodes CDR1 DFQATT and CDR2 SNEGSKA (reference sequence). The CDR3 protein is CSASTGGRGMVGNQPQHF. The CDR3 DNA follows: TGCAGTGCTAGTACCGGCGGCAGGGGGATGGTCGGCAATCAGCCCCAGCATTTT.

The chain couples TRBV5-1 to TRBJ2-5; D may match TRBD1 or TRBD2 (5 bases each). Trimming shortened V by 7 bases and J by 0 bases, and 13 bases separated the two germline ends. This CDR3 region has 14 residues. The germline V gene has CDR1 SGHRS and CDR2 YFSETQ. The CDR3 loop is CASGGPMYQETQYF. Written as DNA, the CDR3 is TGCGCCAGCGGGGGACCGATGTACCAAGAGACCCAGTACTTC.

This chain uses TRBV7-6 with TRBJ2-3; the D gene is possibly TRBD2 (6 bases). This CDR3 is built from 15 residues. CDR1 SGHVS and CDR2 FNYEAQ come from the germline V gene. V shed 5 bases and J shed 3 bases, with 15 bases lying between them. CDR3 residues: CASSKNWGVTDTQYF. CDR3 DNA sequence: TGTGCCAGCAGCAAAAATTGGGGGGTTACAGATACGCAGTATTTT.